The 11 T cell receptor beta chains in this list originate from one sample, sequenced in a study of T cell repertoires in cytomegalovirus infection. TCRdb re-called the reads through MiXCR, storing one row per CDR3 protein. Of hundreds of thousands of distinct CDR3 sequences listed, under 45% were seen once; the top ten hold about 39%. Which antigens these TCRs recognize remains unknown. This material consisted of cultured PBMCs, taken from culture after CMV antigen stimulation. The receptor source for this set is a human donor in good health (CMV status not recorded). Some clones in this sample may be carry-over from other donors' samples.

The rearrangement joins TRBV19 to TRBJ1-1; TRBD1 matches at 10 bases. Germline values: CDR1 LNHDA, CDR2 SQIVND (reference sequence). V shed 0 bases, J shed 1 base, and the junction held 8 bases outside the gene matches. CDR3 length: 18 residues. CDR3 sequence (DNA): TGTGCCAGTAGTATAGAACGGGACAGGGGAGGGCGGAACACTGAAGCTTTCTTT. Protein: CASSIERDRGGRNTEAFF.

This clonotype showed up just a few times. The chain links TRBV7-2 to TRBJ2-1, with 12 nucleotides matching TRBD2. V was clipped by 4 bases and J by 0 bases; unmatched bases: 13. CDR3 length equals 20 residues. Germline V gene sequence: CDR1 SGHTA, CDR2 FQGNSA. CDR3 coding DNA: TGTGCCAGCAGCTCGCCACGGCCCGGACTAGCGGGACGCTCCTACAATGAGCAGTTCTTC. This sequence encodes CASSSPRPGLAGRSYNEQFF.

This chain links TRBV6-5 with TRBJ1-6; no clear D. Trimming shortened V by 7 bases and J by 0 bases, and 10 bases separated the two germline ends. This CDR3 is built from 15 residues. Germline CDR1 MNHEY, CDR2 SVGAGI. As DNA, the CDR3 is TGTGCCAGCACCTATGGGGTCTCCTATAATTCACCCCTCCACTTT. Its translation: CASTYGVSYNSPLHF.

This clonotype was found a few times. This rearrangement joins TRBV7-6 to TRBJ2-7, with 10 nucleotides matching TRBD1. The J segment lost 6 bases and the V segment lost 4 bases, leaving 9 bases of the junction unmatched. This CDR3 has 15 amino acids. Germline CDR1 SGHVS, CDR2 FNYEAQ. CDR3 nucleotides: TGTGCCAGCAGCTACAGCCGGGACAGGGGTTCCGAGCAGTACTTC. Amino acid sequence: CASSYSRDRGSEQYF.

The chain has TRBV4-1 and TRBJ1-1, with a tentative D call TRBD1 (5 bases). CDR3 length equals 14 residues. V lost 7 bases and J 7 bases, leaving 19 bases between the germline ends. Germline values: CDR1 MGHRA, CDR2 YSYEKL. CDR3 residues: CASTGKGAEGEAFF. Written as DNA, the CDR3 is TGCGCCAGCACTGGGAAAGGGGCGGAGGGTGAAGCTTTCTTT.

The chain recombines TRBV6-5 with TRBJ2-4, with D perhaps matching TRBD2 (5 bases). V was clipped by 5 bases and J by 7 bases, with 9 bases between them. The CDR3 length is 12 residues. Germline V gene data show CDR1 as MNHEY and CDR2 as SVGAGI. The CDR3 region has the DNA TGTGCCAGCAGTCCCCGAGGGAACATTCAGTACTTC. It translates to CASSPRGNIQYF.

This clonotype was recorded a few times. The chain joins TRBV6-5 to TRBJ2-3; D not certain. Germline values: CDR1 MNHEY, CDR2 SVGAGI. Trimming stripped 5 bases from V and 1 base from J, with 13 bases between. The CDR3 is 15 amino acids. CDR3 protein: CASSIGWSGTDTQYF. The CDR3 region has the DNA TGTGCCAGCAGTATAGGGTGGAGCGGCACAGATACGCAGTATTTT.

V usage is TRBV25-1 and J usage is TRBJ2-5; possible D gene TRBD2, 6 bases. V shed 1 base and J shed 7 bases, with 7 bases lying between them. Germline V gene sequence: CDR1 MGHDK, CDR2 SYGVNS. CDR3 length: 12 residues. The CDR3 sequence is CASSEWRGTQYF. DNA for the CDR3: TGTGCCAGCAGTGAATGGAGGGGGACCCAGTACTTC.

The chain has TRBV18 and TRBJ2-4; D possibly corresponds to TRBD1 (6 bases). The CDR3 is 13 amino acids. V lost 6 bases, J lost 2 bases, and 8 bases lay in between. Per germline, CDR1 KGHSH and CDR2 LQKENI. The CDR3 nucleotides read TGTGCCAGCTCCCGGGACACCAAAAACATTCAGTACTTC. Encoded protein: CASSRDTKNIQYF.

The chain recombines TRBV28 with TRBJ1-1; 8 positions agree with TRBD1. In germline, CDR1 is MDHEN, CDR2 SYDVKM. Losses at the gene ends were 6 bases for V and 2 bases for J; bases not matched to a gene: 11. The CDR3 totals 16 residues. In DNA, the CDR3 is TGTGCCAGCAGACCCGGGTTGGGACAGGAAAACACTGAAGCTTTCTTT. Amino acid sequence: CASRPGLGQENTEAFF.

The chain joins TRBV5-1 to TRBJ2-5, with 8 bases matching TRBD2. The CDR3 is 16 residues long. Trimming took 6 bases from V and 2 from J; bases not matched to a gene: 12. Germline-derived CDR1 and CDR2 are SGHRS and YFSETQ. The CDR3 loop is CASTGASGGRQETQYF. CDR3 sequence (DNA): TGCGCCAGCACCGGAGCCAGCGGGGGCCGACAAGAGACCCAGTACTTC.